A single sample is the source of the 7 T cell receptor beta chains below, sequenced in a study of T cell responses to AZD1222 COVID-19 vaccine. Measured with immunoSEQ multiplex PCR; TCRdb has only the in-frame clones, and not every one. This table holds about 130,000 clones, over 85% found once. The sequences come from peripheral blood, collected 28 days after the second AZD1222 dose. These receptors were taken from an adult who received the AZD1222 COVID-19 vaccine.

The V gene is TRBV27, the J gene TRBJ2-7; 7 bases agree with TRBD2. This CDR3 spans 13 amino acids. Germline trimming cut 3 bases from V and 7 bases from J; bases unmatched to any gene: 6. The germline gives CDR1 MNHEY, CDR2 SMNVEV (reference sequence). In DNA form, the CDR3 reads TGTGCCAGCAGTTTCCAGCGGGGCGGGGAGCAGTACTTC. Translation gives CASSFQRGGEQYF.

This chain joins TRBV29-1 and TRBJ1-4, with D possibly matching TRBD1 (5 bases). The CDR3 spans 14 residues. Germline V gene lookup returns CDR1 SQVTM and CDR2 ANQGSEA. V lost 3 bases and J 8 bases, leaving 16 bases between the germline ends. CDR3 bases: TGCAGCGTTGACAGTCTCTCAAGGGGAGAAAAACTGTTTTTT. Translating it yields CSVDSLSRGEKLFF.

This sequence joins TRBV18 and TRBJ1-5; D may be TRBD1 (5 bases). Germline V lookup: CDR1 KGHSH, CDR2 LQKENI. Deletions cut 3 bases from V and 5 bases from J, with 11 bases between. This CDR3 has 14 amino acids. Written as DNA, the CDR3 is TGTGCCAGCTCACCGGGGCAGGGCCATCAGCCCCAGCATTTT. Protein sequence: CASSPGQGHQPQHF.

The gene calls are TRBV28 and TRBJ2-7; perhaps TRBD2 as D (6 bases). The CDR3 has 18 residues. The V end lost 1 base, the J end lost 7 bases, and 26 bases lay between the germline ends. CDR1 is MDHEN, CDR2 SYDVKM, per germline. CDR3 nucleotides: TGTGCCAGCAGTTTATTAGGCCTGGCCAGGCCAACCGCGGGGGAGCAGTACTTC. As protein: CASSLLGLARPTAGEQYF.

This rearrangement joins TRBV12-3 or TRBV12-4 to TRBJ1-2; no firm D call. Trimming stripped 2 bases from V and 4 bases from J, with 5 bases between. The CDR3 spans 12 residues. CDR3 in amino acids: CASSLRRYGYTF. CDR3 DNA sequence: TGTGCCAGCAGTTTAAGACGCTATGGCTACACCTTC.

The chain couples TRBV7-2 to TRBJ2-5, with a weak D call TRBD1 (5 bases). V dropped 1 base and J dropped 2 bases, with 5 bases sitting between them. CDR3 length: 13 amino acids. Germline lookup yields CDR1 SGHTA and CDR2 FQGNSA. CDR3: CASSLGQQETQYF. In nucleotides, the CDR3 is TGTGCCAGCAGCTTAGGACAGCAAGAGACCCAGTACTTC.

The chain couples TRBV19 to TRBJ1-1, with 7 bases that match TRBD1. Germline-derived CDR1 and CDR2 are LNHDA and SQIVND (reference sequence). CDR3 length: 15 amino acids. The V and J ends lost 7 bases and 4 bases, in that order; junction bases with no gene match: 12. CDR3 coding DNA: TGTGCCAGTACCCCGACAGGGATGGGGGTCACTGAAGCTTTCTTT. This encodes CASTPTGMGVTEAFF. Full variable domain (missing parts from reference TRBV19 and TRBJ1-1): DGGITQSPKYLFRKEGQNVTLSCEQNLNHDAMYWYRQDPGQGLRLIYYSQIVNDFQKGDIAEGYSVSREKKESFPLTVTSAQKNPTAFYLCASTPTGMGVTEAFFGQGTRLTVV.